These 23 T cell receptor beta chains share one sample of origin, sequenced in a study of CD8 T cells in ankylosing spondylitis (dated by TCRdb to the late 2010s). The investigation overall reported the following: A TCR beta motif of fewer than 10 highly homologous amino acid variants appeared characteristic of blood from ankylosing spondylitis patients.

For these TCRs, the target antigens are not known. The library was made by 5' RACE. The sequencing machine was an Illumina HiSeq 2500. In-frame beta chains were kept once TCRdb had trimmed the public reads at Q25 with fastp and called clones with MiXCR. All rows with the same CDR3 protein become a single entry with the most common DNA and genes. The sample table shows around 770,000 distinct CDR3 sequences, and 12% are seen once. More than 0.5% of the sample is taken by the ten largest. Sequencing was performed on blood, either unsorted or a sorted T cell fraction (not recorded which). The receptors here all came from a male donor with ankylosing spondylitis.

The V gene is TRBV7-2, the J gene TRBJ2-2, with D perhaps TRBD1 (6 bases). The germline V gene encodes CDR1 SGHTA and CDR2 FQGNSA. The CDR3 runs 13 residues. V lost 8 bases to trimming and J lost 4 bases, with 11 bases between them. CDR3 nucleotides: TGTGCCAGCGGCTGGGGGCGCACCGGGGAGCTGTTTTTT. Encoded protein: CASGWGRTGELFF.

CDR3 loop: CASTPGTASYNEQFF. DNA of the CDR3: TGTGCCAGCACCCCCGGGACTGCCTCCTACAATGAGCAGTTCTTC. The chain recombines TRBV6-1 with TRBJ2-1; D may be TRBD2 (6 bases). V was shortened by 7 bases and J by 0 bases, with 13 bases between the two germline ends. The CDR3 is 15 residues long. Germline assignment: CDR1 MNHNS and CDR2 SASEGT.

In this sample, this clonotype turned up many times. J is TRBJ1-2 and V is TRBV5-1; 8 positions match TRBD1. CDR1 and CDR2 (germline): SGHRS, YFSETQ. With 6 bases clipped from V and 6 bases from J, the junction kept 10 bases outside the gene matches. This CDR3 comprises 14 residues. The chain's CDR3 is CASTRETGENGYTF. The CDR3 nucleotides are TGCGCCAGCACCAGGGAGACAGGGGAGAATGGCTACACCTTC.

The CDR3, as DNA: TGCGCCAGCACCCGATACCCGGACAGAATGAACACTGAAGCTTTCTTT. Protein product: CASTRYPDRMNTEAFF. V and J are TRBV5-1 and TRBJ1-1; weak D call: TRBD1 (6 bases). This CDR3 contains 16 residues. The V end lost 6 bases, the J end lost 0 bases, and 18 bases lay between the germline ends. Germline V CDR1 and CDR2: SGHRS, YFSETQ.

The table lists this clonotype with a few counts. The chain has TRBV4-1 and TRBJ1-1, with a weak D call TRBD1 (6 bases). CDR3 length: 15 residues. Looked up from germline, CDR1 is MGHRA and CDR2 is YSYEKL. Trimming stripped 4 bases from V and 5 bases from J, with 17 bases between. The CDR3 loop reads CASSLKDRSGTEAFF. The CDR3 DNA sequence: TGCGCCAGCAGCCTTAAAGACAGGTCTGGGACTGAAGCTTTCTTT.

This clonotype was observed many times. The chain employs TRBV4-3 and TRBJ1-3; 8 nucleotides align to TRBD1. The germline V gene has CDR1 LGHNA and CDR2 YSLEER. The CDR3 totals 15 residues. Losses at the gene ends were 4 bases for V and 2 bases for J; bases not matched to a gene: 4. CDR3 nucleotide sequence: TGCGCCAGCAGCCGAAGGACAGGGACTGGAAACACCATATATTTT. The encoded protein is CASSRRTGTGNTIYF.

This clonotype was seen a handful of times. V is TRBV6-2 or TRBV6-3 and J is TRBJ2-5, with D tentatively TRBD2 (6 bases). Trimming took off 5 bases at V and 2 bases at J, with 12 bases between the two ends. The CDR3 consists of 14 residues. Germline V gene data show CDR1 as MNHEY and CDR2 as SVGEGT. This CDR3 is CASSHSREQETQYF. In nucleotides, the CDR3 is TGTGCCAGCAGTCATTCTCGGGAGCAAGAGACCCAGTACTTC.

V gene TRBV27 combines with J gene TRBJ2-7; 7 positions match TRBD1. Trimming took 6 bases from V and 3 from J; bases not matched to a gene: 8. The CDR3 consists of 14 residues. The germline CDR1 and CDR2 sequences are MNHEY and SMNVEV (reference sequence). CDR3 in amino acids: CASRKLGTVYEQYF. The CDR3 nucleotides read TGTGCCAGCAGGAAACTCGGGACAGTCTACGAGCAGTACTTC.

The V gene is TRBV9, the J gene TRBJ1-6; 7 bases are shared with TRBD1. The germline CDR1 and CDR2 sequences are SGDLS and YYNGEE. V was pared by 7 bases and J by 10 bases, with 14 bases of the junction left unmatched. CDR3 length: 15 residues. The CDR3 region is CASGDRDFIASPLHF. The CDR3 bases are TGTGCCAGCGGAGACAGGGACTTCATAGCCTCACCCCTCCACTTT.

This clonotype was seen a handful of times. The J gene is TRBJ1-2, the V gene TRBV11-2; no clear D. Germline CDR1 and CDR2: SGHAT and FQNNGV. V was pared by 1 base and J by 3 bases, with 9 bases between. This CDR3 spans 14 amino acids. The CDR3 reads CASSLGHPDYGYTF. The DNA for the CDR3 is TGTGCCAGCAGCTTAGGGCACCCCGACTATGGCTACACCTTC.

The DNA of the CDR3 is TGTGCCAGCTCACCATACCGGGACAGGGCCTACGAGCAGTACTTC. Protein: CASSPYRDRAYEQYF. The chain carries TRBV18 and TRBJ2-7, with 9 bases aligning to TRBD1. The germline V gene encodes CDR1 KGHSH and CDR2 LQKENI. Trimming took 2 bases from V and 2 from J; bases not matched to a gene: 4. CDR3 length: 15 residues.

This clonotype was observed a few times. The chain carries TRBV28 and TRBJ2-3, with D possibly matching TRBD2 (6 bases). The V end was cut by 5 bases, the J end by 2 bases, with 11 bases between. Germline CDR1 reads MDHEN; CDR2 reads SYDVKM. The CDR3 consists of 14 residues. In nucleotides, the CDR3 is TGTGCCAGCAGTCTGGGACTTACCACAGATACGCAGTATTTT. Translation: CASSLGLTTDTQYF.

This clonotype was observed a few times. One junction end does not reproduce the germline sequence, and a read error may be involved. This chain links TRBV7-7 with TRBJ2-5; TRBD1 agrees at 10 bases. Per the germline V gene, CDR1 is SSHAT and CDR2 is FNYEAQ (reference sequence). The CDR3 length is 15 residues. This chain's CDR3 is CASSRAGQGLETQYF. CDR3 in DNA: TGTGCTAGCAGCCGCGCGGGACAGGGGTTGGAGACCCAGTACTTC.

This clonotype was counted ten times or more. V and J are TRBV7-3 and TRBJ1-6; D is possibly TRBD1 (5 bases). This CDR3 has 14 residues. Trimming shortened V by 6 bases and J by 5 bases, and 11 bases separated the two germline ends. Germline V CDR1 and CDR2: SGHTA, FQGTGA. The CDR3 DNA follows: TGTGCCAGCAGGTCCAGGGAGAATAATTCACCCCTCCACTTT. It translates to CASRSRENNSPLHF. Filled out from reference TRBV7-3 and TRBJ1-6, the complete variable domain reads GAGVSQTPSNKVTEKGKYVELRCDPISGHTALYWYRQSLGQGPEFLIYFQGTGAADDSGLPNDRFFAVRPEGSVSTLKIQRTERGDSAVYLCASRSRENNSPLHFGNGTRLTVT.

This clonotype was recorded many times. A junction end diverges from the germline sequence, so it may reflect a read error. V is TRBV7-2 and J is TRBJ2-5; 7 bases are a match to TRBD2. There are 13 residues in the CDR3. Germline V gene data show CDR1 as SGHTA and CDR2 as FQGNSA. The CDR3 DNA follows: TGCGCCAGCAGCTTCGGGGGGCAAGAGACCCAGTACTTC. Residues: CASSFGGQETQYF.

This chain links TRBV4-2 with TRBJ1-2; 7 bases align to TRBD1. Trimming removed 7 bases from V and 1 base from J; junction bases left unmatched: 15. Germline V gene data show CDR1 as LGHNA and CDR2 as YNFKEQ. There are 17 residues in the CDR3. The DNA for the CDR3 is TGTGCCAGCACCCCCAGCAGGGGGGCGCCTAGTAACTATGGCTACACCTTC. Translation gives CASTPSRGAPSNYGYTF.

This clonotype was counted only a few times. V usage is TRBV7-2 and J usage is TRBJ2-2; D is unclear. CDR1 is SGHTA, CDR2 FQGNSA, per germline. The CDR3 consists of 14 residues. With 5 bases removed from V and 3 bases from J, the gap between germline ends came to 10 bases. CDR3 sequence (DNA): TGTGCCAGCAGCCCCGGCCAGGACACCGGGGAGCTGTTTTTT. It encodes CASSPGQDTGELFF. Drawing the rest from reference TRBV7-2 and TRBJ2-2, the complete variable domain is GAGVSQSPSNKVTEKGKDVELRCDPISGHTALYWYRQSLGQGLEFLIYFQGNSAPDKSGLPSDRFSAERTGGSVSTLTIQRTQQEDSAVYLCASSPGQDTGELFFGEGSRLTVL.

In its sample, this clonotype was seen many times. The CDR3 reads CSVCPGQGLSNEQFF. The DNA of the CDR3 is TGCAGCGTGTGTCCGGGACAGGGACTCTCCAATGAGCAGTTCTTC. The chain joins TRBV29-1 to TRBJ2-1, with 9 bases fitting TRBD1. V gave up 6 bases and J gave up 6 bases; unmatched junction bases: 12. The CDR3 contains 15 residues. Germline values: CDR1 SQVTM, CDR2 ANQGSEA.

In this sample, this clonotype turned up many times. The chain joins TRBV20-1 to TRBJ2-7; D gene unclear. Per the germline V gene, CDR1 is DFQATT and CDR2 is SNEGSKA (reference sequence). There are 11 residues in the CDR3. V shed 3 bases and J shed 4 bases, with 7 bases lying between them. The CDR3 sequence: CSARWEYEQYF. CDR3 coding DNA: TGCAGTGCTAGGTGGGAATACGAGCAGTACTTC.

This rearrangement joins TRBV5-5 to TRBJ1-2; the D gene is possibly TRBD1 (6 bases). Germline lookup yields CDR1 SGHKS and CDR2 YYEKEE (reference sequence). Trimming removed 2 bases at V and 5 bases at J, with 22 bases between. The CDR3 length is 17 residues. The CDR3 spells CASSLSADRRRRYGYTF. Here the CDR3 DNA reads TGTGCCAGCAGCTTATCAGCTGACAGGAGGAGGAGATATGGCTACACCTTC.

The chain combines TRBV6-5 with TRBJ1-2; D is undetermined. Germline-derived CDR1 and CDR2 are MNHEY and SVGAGI. Trimming removed 2 bases from V and 4 bases from J, with 5 bases in between. The CDR3 runs to 12 residues. CDR3 sequence: CASSYNAYGYTF. CDR3 coding DNA: TGTGCCAGCAGTTACAATGCCTATGGCTACACCTTC.

In this sample, this clonotype turned up a few times. V usage is TRBV20-1 and J usage is TRBJ1-5, with 8 nucleotides matching TRBD1. The length of the CDR3 is 14 residues. V shed 6 bases, J shed 5 bases, and the junction held 9 bases outside the gene matches. The V gene's germline CDR1 is DFQATT and CDR2 SNEGSKA (reference sequence). CDR3 region: CSASAQGVDQPQHF. The CDR3 nucleotides are TGCAGTGCGTCAGCACAGGGGGTGGATCAGCCCCAGCATTTT.

This rearrangement joins TRBV20-1 to TRBJ2-7; D not resolved. The V and J ends lost 8 bases and 0 bases respectively, with 20 bases between them. This CDR3 spans 15 amino acids. Germline V CDR1 and CDR2: DFQATT, SNEGSKA (reference sequence). The CDR3 DNA is TGCAGTCCTTGGGCACCTCAGATTCCCTCCTACGAGCAGTACTTC. It codes for CSPWAPQIPSYEQYF.